Shown below are 9 T cell receptor beta chains from a single sample sequenced in a study of CD8 T cell repertoires and HIV-1 epitope variants. Libraries were prepared by immunoSEQ multiplex PCR; TCRdb keeps only in-frame clonotypes and omits some of them. This sample has several thousand clones; roughly two thirds occur once, and the top ten carry roughly 44%. Their specific antigens are unknown. Sequencing was done on a sample of cultured CD8+ T cells derived from PBMCs. Source of these receptors: a male donor with HIV.

The chain uses TRBV6-5 and TRBJ2-7; D is perhaps TRBD2 (6 bases). The germline V gene has CDR1 MNHEY and CDR2 SVGAGI. The CDR3 is made up of 13 amino acids. CDR3 nucleotides: TGTGCTACCGCATGGGGACTGAACTACGAGCAGTACTTC. This encodes CATAWGLNYEQYF.

The chain couples TRBV7-9 to TRBJ2-5; D is undetermined. V gave up 4 bases and J gave up 4 bases, with 13 bases separating them. This CDR3 is 14 amino acids long. CDR1 SEHNR and CDR2 FQNEAQ come from the germline V gene (reference sequence). The CDR3: CASSSQVLGETQYF. For the CDR3, the DNA is TGTGCCAGCAGCTCCCAGGTACTGGGAGAGACCCAGTACTTC.

The chain is built from TRBV4-1 and TRBJ2-1; D not certain. V lost 3 bases, J lost 10 bases, and 7 bases lay in between. Looked up from germline, CDR1 is MGHRA and CDR2 is YSYEKL. The CDR3 covers 11 residues. The CDR3 loop is CASSQTREQFF. The CDR3 region has the DNA TGCGCCAGCAGCCAGACCAGAGAGCAGTTCTTC.

This CDR3 is CASSYSRQGAGETQYF. The CDR3 region has the DNA TGTGCCAGCAGTTACTCACGGCAGGGGGCCGGGGAGACCCAGTACTTC. The chain couples TRBV6-5 to TRBJ2-5, with TRBD1 matching 8 bases. CDR1 and CDR2 from the germline V gene are MNHEY and SVGAGI. Trimming at V came to 0 bases and at J to 5 bases, leaving 8 bases not matched to a gene. This CDR3 has 16 amino acids.

The gene calls are TRBV28 and TRBJ2-3; D is possibly TRBD2 (5 bases). Trimming took off 1 base at V and 5 bases at J, with 13 bases between the two ends. The CDR3 consists of 15 residues. Germline CDR1 is MDHEN and CDR2 is SYDVKM. The CDR3 region is CASSLLSGAIDTQYF. CDR3 bases: TGTGCCAGCAGTTTATTAAGCGGTGCGATAGATACGCAGTATTTT.

The chain uses TRBV5-5 and TRBJ2-1; 14 nucleotides match TRBD2. The ends lost 4 bases at V and 0 bases at J; junction bases unmatched: 6. CDR1 is SGHKS, CDR2 YYEKEE, per germline (reference sequence). This CDR3 spans 18 amino acids. CDR3 in amino acids: CASSLRLAGGPSYNEQFF. CDR3 bases: TGTGCCAGCAGCCTACGACTAGCGGGAGGGCCCTCCTACAATGAGCAGTTCTTC.

The V call is TRBV27, the J call TRBJ2-7; 9 bases line up with TRBD1. CDR3 length: 12 amino acids. Germline V CDR1 and CDR2: MNHEY, SMNVEV (reference sequence). V trimming: 8 bases; J trimming: 4 bases; junction bases outside the gene matches: 3. CDR3 loop: CASGTGLYEQYF. CDR3 coding DNA: TGTGCCAGCGGGACAGGGTTGTACGAGCAGTACTTC.

The rearrangement uses TRBV11-3 and TRBJ2-3; 7 nucleotides line up with TRBD1. The V and J ends lost 5 bases and 0 bases, in that order; junction bases with no gene match: 5. The CDR3 is made up of 15 amino acids. Germline V gene lookup returns CDR1 SGHNT and CDR2 YENEEA. The DNA of the CDR3 is TGTGCCAGCAGCCCCGGGACAGAGAGCACAGATACGCAGTATTTT. Translated, it gives CASSPGTESTDTQYF.

This clone turned up a few times. The V and J genes are TRBV6-6 and TRBJ2-2, with D perhaps TRBD1 (6 bases). Trimming left V 6 bases short and J 4 bases short, with 9 bases between. This CDR3 region has 13 residues. From germline, CDR1 is MNHNY and CDR2 SVGAGI (reference sequence). The CDR3 reads CASSSDSTGELFF. As DNA, the CDR3 is TGTGCCAGCAGCTCGGACAGCACCGGGGAGCTGTTTTTT.